This is a list of T cell receptor beta chains from one sample in a study of post-analysis software for immune sequencing data. TCRdb reprocessed the PCR reads via MiXCR and lists one record per CDR3 protein. The table has about 540,000 distinct CDR3 sequences, 34% seen once. The source material was blood. These receptors originate from a girl under 18 with multiple sclerosis. The CDR3 runs from the conserved cysteine through the conserved F or W. The order of the fields is CDR3 length, J gene, D gene, V gene, clone size, CDR3 DNA, CDR3 protein. A D gene is named only where the DNA matches it firmly. The size entry is marked missing in some rows and otherwise reads once, few, many or a size class.

15 | TRBJ2-2 | - | TRBV12-3/TRBV12-4 | few | TGTGCCAGCAGCTCAAGGTTGTTGGGGCACGGGGAGCTGTTTTTT | CASSSRLLGHGELFF
16 | TRBJ1-6 | TRBD1 | TRBV5-6 | - | TGTGCCAGCAGCCGGGACAGGGGTAGGAAGGATTCACCCCTCCACTTT | CASSRDRGRKDSPLHF
15 | TRBJ2-3 | - | TRBV5-1 | few | TGCGCCAGCAGCTTGGAGCAGGGAGCTCATGGTACGCAGTATTTT | CASSLEQGAHGTQYF
12 | TRBJ1-1 | - | TRBV29-1 | few | TGCAGCGCCAAGCCAGGACTTTTTGAAGCTTTCTTT | CSAKPGLFEAFF
14 | TRBJ2-7 | - | TRBV6-1 | - | TGTGCCAGCGCTTGGCAGGGACCTCCTTACGAGCAGTACTTC | CASAWQGPPYEQYF
15 | TRBJ2-7 | - | TRBV27 | - | TGTGCCAGCGGGTTGACAGGCAGCTCCTACAATGAGCAGTACTTC | CASGLTGSSYNEQYF
15 | TRBJ2-7 | TRBD1 | TRBV6-5 | few | TGTGCCAGCAGTTACTCAGGACAGGGGGCGGCTGAGCAGTACTTC | CASSYSGQGAAEQYF
13 | TRBJ2-7 | TRBD1 | TRBV13 | medium-sized | TGTGCCAGCAGCACCCGGGACAGCTACGAGCAGTACTTC | CASSTRDSYEQYF
15 | TRBJ1-6 | - | TRBV6-5 | - | TGTGCCAGCAGTTACAGCCCGAGTGGAAATTCACCCCTCCACTTT | CASSYSPSGNSPLHF
14 | TRBJ2-7 | - | TRBV7-2 | - | TGTGCCAGCAGCTTAGCTGGGTTTCTGGACGAGCAGTACTTC | CASSLAGFLDEQYF
14 | TRBJ2-7 | - | TRBV6-6 | - | TGTGCCAGCAGTTACTCTGGGATCGCCTACGAGCAGTACTTC | CASSYSGIAYEQYF
15 | TRBJ1-6 | - | TRBV5-1 | - | TGCGCCAGCAGCTTGGACAGCGTTGTTAATTCACCCCTCCACTTT | CASSLDSVVNSPLHF
10 | TRBJ1-2 | - | TRBV20-1 | - | TGCAGTGCTCCAGGCTATGGCTACACCTTC | CSAPGYGYTF
13 | TRBJ2-1 | - | TRBV2 | few | TGTGCCAGCAGTGAAGATGGTGACTATGAGCAGTTCTTC | CASSEDGDYEQFF
14 | TRBJ1-4 | TRBD1 | TRBV5-1 | - | TGCGCCAGCAGCTCGGGACAGACTAATGAAAAACTGTTTTTT | CASSSGQTNEKLFF
13 | TRBJ2-1 | - | TRBV12-3/TRBV12-4 | few | TGTGCCAGCAGTTTCACCACCCAGGGAGAGCAGTTCTTC | CASSFTTQGEQFF
13 | TRBJ2-7 | - | TRBV7-9 | few | TGTGCCAGCAGCTTAGCAGGGTTCGACGAGCAGTACTTC | CASSLAGFDEQYF
15 | TRBJ2-3 | TRBD2 | TRBV10-3 | - | TGTGCCATCAAGGCTAGCGGGGAAAGCACAGATACGCAGTATTTT | CAIKASGESTDTQYF
17 | TRBJ1-1 | TRBD1 | TRBV6-1 | - | TGTGCCAGCTACGCAGGGGGTTTAAGCCGAACGGACACTGAAGCTTTCTTT | CASYAGGLSRTDTEAFF
12 | TRBJ1-1 | TRBD1 | TRBV29-1 | once | TGCAGCGTCCACAGGGGGCGTACTGAAGCTTTCTTT | CSVHRGRTEAFF